This T cell receptor (beta chain) is from a study of T cells in women clearing cervical HPV infection. Repertoires were generated with immunoSEQ multiplex PCR, while TCRdb's copy carries only in-frame clones and drops some. Its table lists 30,000 to 35,000 clones. Prevalent HPV16 infections were excluded; only incident single HPV16 infections included. The V gene lost 6 bases and the J gene lost 1 base, with 16 bases spanning the gap. The V gene's germline CDR1 is MNHNS and CDR2 SASEGT. The CDR3 has 15 amino acids. Comments on this clone: The CDR3 end is not reached by the read, which stops 3 residues before it; the germline J gene fills it in.

The chain joins TRBV6-1 to TRBJ2-7; D might be TRBD1 (6 bases). The clonotype comes from a woman between 18 and 75 years old with a cervical HPV16 infection that either progressed to CIN3+ or cleared (not recorded which). The sample consisted of blood buffy coat. The CDR3 DNA, read in part, is TGTGCCAGCAGGGAACCGGGACACAAGTCCTACGAG. Residues: CASREPGHKSYE. The full CDR3 sequence reads CASREPGHKSYEQYF.